One and the same sample provided the 31 T cell receptor beta chains below, sequenced in a study of OX40 agonist ivuxolimab in advanced cancers. The table came from immunoSEQ multiplex PCR; TCRdb's copy has only in-frame clones and leaves some out. This sample has about 67,000 clones; 84% occur once, and the top ten carry 2% to 3%. This material consisted of CD4+ or CD8+ T cells sorted from blood, taken in a trial of the OX40 agonist ivuxolimab. The origin of the receptors is an adult with an advanced solid tumor such as melanoma, head and neck, liver or kidney cancer.

This chain connects TRBV7-2 to TRBJ2-3; D gene uncertain. V shed 5 bases and J shed 7 bases, with 19 bases lying between them. The CDR3 is made up of 15 amino acids. Germline V CDR1 and CDR2: SGHTA, FQGNSA. The CDR3 region has the DNA TGTGCCAGCAGCGCACCCGCTGGCAGCGTACATACGCAGTATTTT. Translated: CASSAPAGSVHTQYF. Full variable domain (remainder filled in from reference TRBV7-2 and TRBJ2-3): GAGVSQSPSNKVTEKGKDVELRCDPISGHTALYWYRQSLGQGLEFLIYFQGNSAPDKSGLPSDRFSAERTGGSVSTLTIQRTQQEDSAVYLCASSAPAGSVHTQYFGPGTRLTVL.

This clone was seen a single time. DNA for the CDR3: TGTGCCAGCAGTTCGCACTACACCATATATTTT. Its translation is CASSSHYTIYF. The chain recombines TRBV6-5 with TRBJ1-3; D is undetermined. The CDR3 consists of 11 residues. Germline V CDR1 and CDR2: MNHEY, SVGAGI. V lost 4 bases and J 8 bases, leaving 6 bases between the germline ends.

This clone was counted between two and nine times. This chain uses TRBV6-1 with TRBJ2-3; D is undetermined. The CDR3 sequence is 13 residues long. V lost 2 bases and J lost 4, with 7 bases in between. Germline lookup yields CDR1 MNHNS and CDR2 SASEGT. This CDR3 reads CASSEHVADTQYF. The CDR3 bases are TGTGCCAGCAGTGAACATGTGGCAGATACGCAGTATTTT.

This chain uses TRBV5-1 with TRBJ2-2, with D possibly called TRBD1 or TRBD2 (5 bases each). The length of the CDR3 is 14 residues. Germline V lookup: CDR1 SGHRS, CDR2 YFSETQ. Trimming removed 4 bases at V and 5 bases at J, with 12 bases between. CDR3 amino acids: CASSPDWGTGELFF. The CDR3 DNA sequence: TGCGCCAGCAGCCCGGATTGGGGGACCGGGGAGCTGTTTTTT. Complete variable domain (other parts from reference TRBV5-1 and TRBJ2-2): KAGVTQTPRYLIKTRGQQVTLSCSPISGHRSVSWYQQTPGQGLQFLFEYFSETQRNKGNFPGRFSGRQFSNSRSEMNVSTLELGDSALYLCASSPDWGTGELFFGEGSRLTVL.

The V gene is TRBV7-9, the J gene TRBJ2-1, with 13 nucleotides matching TRBD2. Trimming removed 4 bases from V and 3 bases from J; junction bases left unmatched: 6. Germline CDR1 is SEHNR and CDR2 is FQNEAQ (reference sequence). The CDR3 is 17 residues long. The DNA for the CDR3 is TGTGCCAGCAGCTCGACTAGCGGGGGGTCCCTCTACAATGAGCAGTTCTTC. This codes for CASSSTSGGSLYNEQFF.

The chain combines TRBV7-2 with TRBJ1-1; TRBD1 is a possible D gene (5 bases). CDR3 length: 15 amino acids. The germline CDR1 and CDR2 sequences are SGHTA and FQGNSA. V gave up 2 bases and J gave up 1 base, with 11 bases separating them. CDR3 amino acids: CASSLLGTGNTEAFF. The DNA of the CDR3 is TGTGCCAGCAGCTTACTCGGGACGGGGAACACTGAAGCTTTCTTT.

The chain carries TRBV15 and TRBJ1-2, with D tentatively TRBD1 (5 bases). The germline gives CDR1 LNHNV, CDR2 YYDKDF (reference sequence). The length of the CDR3 is 14 residues. The ends were cut back, 2 bases at V and 2 bases at J, with 9 bases in the middle. DNA for the CDR3: TGTGCCACCAGCAGATCCCCAGGGAACTATGGCTACACCTTC. Its translation is CATSRSPGNYGYTF. The variable domain in full, completed from reference TRBV15 and TRBJ1-2, reads DAMVIQNPRYQVTQFGKPVTLSCSQTLNHNVMYWYQQKSSQAPKLLFHYYDKDFNNEADTPDNFQSRRPNTSFCFLDIRSPGLGDTAMYLCATSRSPGNYGYTFGSGTRLTVV.

V and J are TRBV10-3 and TRBJ2-3; the D is unclear. V was cut by 0 bases and J by 4 bases, with 5 bases left in between. Germline CDR1 is ENHRY and CDR2 is SYGVKD. This CDR3 has 13 amino acids. CDR3 residues: CAISESASDTQYF. The CDR3 DNA sequence: TGTGCCATCAGTGAGTCGGCATCAGATACGCAGTATTTT.

The DNA of the CDR3 is TGTGCCAGCAGCACTCAGACCCGAGGGGGCAATCAGCCCCAGCATTTT. Translation: CASSTQTRGGNQPQHF. The chain links TRBV5-6 to TRBJ1-5, with a weak D call TRBD1 (5 bases). CDR1 SGHDT and CDR2 YYEEEE come from the germline V gene. CDR3 length: 16 residues. Trimming cost V 4 bases and J 2 bases, with 16 bases left between them.

This chain uses TRBV7-8 with TRBJ1-2; D is perhaps TRBD1 (5 bases). The CDR3 extends over 15 amino acids. V lost 5 bases and J lost 5, with 18 bases in between. Germline V gene sequence: CDR1 SGHVS, CDR2 FQNEAQ. CDR3 protein: CASSPRDRGGYGYTF. CDR3 nucleotide sequence: TGTGCCAGCAGCCCCCGGGACCGGGGGGGGTATGGCTACACCTTC. Complete variable domain (other parts from reference TRBV7-8 and TRBJ1-2): GAGVSQSPRYKVAKRGQDVALRCDPISGHVSLFWYQQALGQGPEFLTYFQNEAQLDKSGLPSDRFFAERPEGSVSTLKIQRTQQEDSAVYLCASSPRDRGGYGYTFGSGTRLTVV.

The V gene is TRBV27, the J gene TRBJ2-5; 8 bases fit TRBD2. Trimming cost V 0 bases and J 2 bases; bases outside gene matches: 5. Germline-derived CDR1 and CDR2 are MNHEY and SMNVEV (reference sequence). The CDR3 runs to 16 residues. CDR3 residues: CASSLSSGGFQETQYF. In nucleotides, the CDR3 is TGTGCCAGCAGTTTATCGAGCGGGGGCTTTCAAGAGACCCAGTACTTC.

This sequence joins TRBV4-3 and TRBJ1-2, with 9 bases identical to TRBD1. Per germline, CDR1 LGHNA and CDR2 YSLEER. The V segment lost 0 bases and the J segment 3 bases; nucleotides outside the gene matches: 8. This CDR3 spans 17 amino acids. For the CDR3, the DNA is TGCGCCAGCAGCCAAGAAGGAACAGGGGGCGGCGACTATGGCTACACCTTC. Translating gives CASSQEGTGGGDYGYTF.

The CDR3 here is CASSPLGGSVRTEAFF. CDR3 nucleotide sequence: TGTGCCAGCAGCCCCTTGGGGGGCAGTGTGCGCACTGAAGCTTTCTTT. V gene TRBV11-1 combines with J gene TRBJ1-1, with D perhaps TRBD1 (6 bases). V lost 5 bases and J lost 4, with 20 bases in between. The CDR3 is 16 residues long. Germline V gives CDR1 SGHAT, CDR2 FQDESV (reference sequence).

The chain is built from TRBV14 and TRBJ2-1; perhaps TRBD1 as D (7 bases). V was clipped by 1 base and J by 4 bases, with 14 bases between them. The CDR3 covers 16 residues. Looked up from germline, CDR1 is SGHDN and CDR2 is FVKESK. The CDR3 reads CASSQVGAGGYNEQFF. The CDR3 DNA follows: TGTGCCAGCAGCCAAGTTGGGGCAGGGGGGTACAATGAGCAGTTCTTC.

V gene TRBV19 combines with J gene TRBJ1-1; 7 bases agree with TRBD1. Germline CDR1 and CDR2: LNHDA and SQIVND (reference sequence). V gave up 5 bases and J gave up 2 bases; unmatched junction bases: 5. This CDR3 contains 14 residues. For the CDR3, the DNA is TGTGCCAGTAGTGCTCGGACAGGAAACACTGAAGCTTTCTTT. Translation gives CASSARTGNTEAFF.

This clone has a handful of counts. The CDR3 region has the DNA TGTGCCAGTAGAACTAGCGGGGGGGCCGGAGGGCGAGAGACCCAGTACTTC. Translation gives CASRTSGGAGGRETQYF. The chain joins TRBV19 to TRBJ2-5; 13 bases fit TRBD2. The V segment lost 6 bases and the J segment 4 bases; nucleotides outside the gene matches: 11. In germline, CDR1 is LNHDA, CDR2 SQIVND (reference sequence). There are 17 residues in the CDR3.

The sample holds a few counts of this clone. The rearrangement joins TRBV11-3 to TRBJ2-7; D is unresolved. Germline V gene sequence: CDR1 SGHNT, CDR2 YENEEA. Deletions cut 2 bases from V and 0 bases from J, with 8 bases between. CDR3 length equals 14 residues. The CDR3 is CASSLNTNSYEQYF. The CDR3 bases are TGTGCCAGCAGCTTAAATACTAACTCCTACGAGCAGTACTTC.

This clone came up once. This chain connects TRBV7-9 to TRBJ2-1; 8 nucleotides agree with TRBD2. The CDR3 is 14 residues long. Germline lookup yields CDR1 SEHNR and CDR2 FQNEAQ (reference sequence). Unmatched junction bases numbered 9, after V lost 6 bases and J lost 8 bases. CDR3 loop: CASRAVGTSHEQFF. The DNA of the CDR3 is TGTGCCAGCAGGGCTGTAGGGACTAGTCATGAGCAGTTCTTC.

The chain joins TRBV6-5 to TRBJ2-5; no firm D call. CDR3 size: 14 residues. Germline CDR1 and CDR2: MNHEY and SVGAGI. V gave up 6 bases and J gave up 3 bases, with 14 bases separating them. This CDR3 reads CASSSTRLEETQYF. The DNA for the CDR3 is TGTGCCAGCAGCTCTACCCGACTGGAAGAGACCCAGTACTTC.

The CDR3 protein is CASSRRFSGLTGYTGELFF. CDR3 nucleotide sequence: TGTGCCAGCAGCCGTCGATTCTCGGGACTGACAGGGTACACCGGGGAGCTGTTTTTT. The V call is TRBV7-2, the J call TRBJ2-2; a weak D match, TRBD1 (7 bases). The CDR3 spans 19 residues. CDR1 SGHTA and CDR2 FQGNSA come from the germline V gene. V lost 5 bases to trimming and J lost 3 bases, with 25 bases between them.

The CDR3, as DNA: TGCGCCAGCAGCTTGGTGCCTAGCACAGATACGCAGTATTTT. This encodes CASSLVPSTDTQYF. This chain uses TRBV5-1 with TRBJ2-3, with D unresolved. This CDR3 has 14 residues. The germline CDR1 and CDR2 sequences are SGHRS and YFSETQ. Trimming stripped 0 bases from V and 0 bases from J, with 5 bases between.

This clone occurred once. V and J are TRBV6-1 and TRBJ2-5, with a tentative D call TRBD1 (5 bases). With 9 bases removed from V and 5 bases from J, the gap between germline ends came to 16 bases. The length of the CDR3 is 13 residues. Germline V gives CDR1 MNHNS, CDR2 SASEGT. CDR3 nucleotides: TGTGCCAGTATACAGGATAGGGTTGAGACCCAGTACTTC. It yields the protein CASIQDRVETQYF.

The chain carries TRBV5-6 and TRBJ1-2; D is unresolved. The germline V and J ends were trimmed by 2 bases and 4 bases, with 12 bases remaining between them. This CDR3 comprises 14 residues. Per the germline V gene, CDR1 is SGHDT and CDR2 is YYEEEE. This CDR3 reads CASSLFPSGYGYTF. The CDR3 nucleotides read TGTGCCAGCAGCTTATTTCCCTCGGGCTATGGCTACACCTTC.

The V and J genes are TRBV9 and TRBJ2-2; D uncertain. The CDR3 contains 14 residues. Germline CDR1 SGDLS, CDR2 YYNGEE. V dropped 0 bases and J dropped 7 bases, with 10 bases sitting between them. The CDR3 here is CASSVVLGHGELFF. In DNA form, the CDR3 reads TGTGCCAGCAGCGTAGTGCTAGGGCACGGGGAGCTGTTTTTT.

The chain combines TRBV11-3 with TRBJ2-7, with D possibly being TRBD1 (6 bases). The germline gives CDR1 SGHNT, CDR2 YENEEA. This CDR3 contains 18 residues. Trimming removed 2 bases at V and 2 bases at J, with 22 bases between. The CDR3 loop reads CASSLISPGPEGAYEQYF. The CDR3, as DNA: TGTGCCAGCAGCTTAATTAGTCCGGGACCCGAGGGGGCCTACGAGCAGTACTTC.

J is TRBJ2-2 and V is TRBV29-1, with 7 positions matching TRBD1. The CDR3 is 18 amino acids. Trimming at V came to 0 bases and at J to 5 bases, leaving 15 bases not matched to a gene. Germline loops: CDR1 SQVTM, CDR2 ANQGSEA. This CDR3 reads CSVEDQRGLGLVTGELFF. The CDR3 DNA sequence: TGCAGCGTTGAAGATCAAAGGGGGCTCGGGCTTGTTACCGGGGAGCTGTTTTTT.

V usage is TRBV7-2 and J usage is TRBJ1-1; D call uncertain. This CDR3 has 15 residues. Germline CDR1 is SGHTA and CDR2 is FQGNSA. Trimming took off 0 bases at V and 1 base at J, with 9 bases between the two ends. CDR3 in amino acids: CASSLAPTANTEAFF. The CDR3 DNA is TGTGCCAGCAGCTTAGCGCCGACGGCGAACACTGAAGCTTTCTTT.

The rearrangement uses TRBV6-1 and TRBJ1-6; no firm D call. Looked up from germline, CDR1 is MNHNS and CDR2 is SASEGT. The ends were cut back, 4 bases at V and 3 bases at J, with 4 bases in the middle. CDR3 length: 13 amino acids. The CDR3 region has the DNA TGTGCCAGCAGTGGGGACTATAATTCACCCCTCCACTTT. It encodes CASSGDYNSPLHF.

This clone was picked up a small number of times. V usage is TRBV2 and J usage is TRBJ2-1; 11 bases match TRBD2. CDR1 SNHLY and CDR2 FYNNEI come from the germline V gene. V lost 3 bases, J lost 7 bases, and 5 bases stayed unmatched. This CDR3 is built from 15 residues. CDR3 coding DNA: TGTGCCAGCAGTGATTGGGCTAGCGGGGGGAATGAGCAGTTCTTC. It codes for CASSDWASGGNEQFF.

This chain links TRBV9 with TRBJ2-3; D could derive from TRBD1 or TRBD2 (7 bases each). Germline V gene lookup returns CDR1 SGDLS and CDR2 YYNGEE. Deletions cut 6 bases from V and 5 bases from J, with 28 bases between. The CDR3 has 18 amino acids. CDR3: CASNPNPPGGGGGDTQYF. The DNA for the CDR3 is TGTGCCAGCAACCCCAACCCCCCGGGAGGAGGGGGCGGAGATACGCAGTATTTT.

This chain links TRBV7-2 with TRBJ2-1; TRBD2 aligns across 9 bases. Germline CDR1 reads SGHTA; CDR2 reads FQGNSA. V gave up 0 bases and J gave up 2 bases; unmatched junction bases: 5. The CDR3 consists of 17 residues. The DNA for the CDR3 is TGTGCCAGCAGCTTAGCGGTTAGCGGGGGAGCCTACAATGAGCAGTTCTTC. This translates into CASSLAVSGGAYNEQFF.